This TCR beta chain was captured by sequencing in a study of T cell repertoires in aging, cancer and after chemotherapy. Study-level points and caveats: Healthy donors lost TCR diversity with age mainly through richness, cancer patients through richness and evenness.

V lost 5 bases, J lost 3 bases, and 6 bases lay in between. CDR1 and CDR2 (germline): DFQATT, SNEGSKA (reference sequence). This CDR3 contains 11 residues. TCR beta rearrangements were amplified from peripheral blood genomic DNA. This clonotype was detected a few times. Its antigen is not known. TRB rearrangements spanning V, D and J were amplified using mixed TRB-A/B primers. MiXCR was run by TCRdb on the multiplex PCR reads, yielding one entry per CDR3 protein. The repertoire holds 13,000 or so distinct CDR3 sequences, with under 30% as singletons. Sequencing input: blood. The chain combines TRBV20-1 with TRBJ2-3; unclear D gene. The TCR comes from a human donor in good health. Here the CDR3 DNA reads TGCAGTGCTTGGGGTACAGATACGCAGTATTTT. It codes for CSAWGTDTQYF.